The following is a T cell receptor (beta chain) sequence with its context. The sample comes from a study of blood T cell repertoires in COVID-19. Assay: immunoSEQ multiplex PCR; the TCRdb copy retains only in-frame clones and omits some. Of about 480,000 clones listed, 85% to 90% are singletons. This sequence was found in a woman aged 45 to 65 with COVID-19, enrolled during active disease. The sequencing input was peripheral blood.

The CDR3 nucleotides read TGTGCCAGCAGCACTAGCGGGGGAGTTCTCTCCTACAATGAGCAGTTCTTC. Its protein product is CASSTSGGVLSYNEQFF. The chain has TRBV3-1 (or the pseudogene TRBV3-2) and TRBJ2-1; 11 nucleotides agree with TRBD2. Looked up from germline, CDR1 is LGHDT and CDR2 is YNNKEL (reference sequence). CDR3 length equals 17 residues. V was pared by 5 bases and J by 0 bases, with 6 bases of the junction left unmatched.